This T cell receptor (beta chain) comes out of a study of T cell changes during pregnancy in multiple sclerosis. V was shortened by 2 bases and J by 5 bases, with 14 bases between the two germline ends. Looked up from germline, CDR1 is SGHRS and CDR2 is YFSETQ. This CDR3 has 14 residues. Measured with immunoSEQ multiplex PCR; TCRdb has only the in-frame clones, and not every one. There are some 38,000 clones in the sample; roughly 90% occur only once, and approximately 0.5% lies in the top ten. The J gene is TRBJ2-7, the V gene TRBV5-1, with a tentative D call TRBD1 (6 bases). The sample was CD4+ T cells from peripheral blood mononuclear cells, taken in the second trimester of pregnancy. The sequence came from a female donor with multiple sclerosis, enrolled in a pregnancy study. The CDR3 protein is CASSFGTLWDEQYF. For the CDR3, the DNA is TGCGCCAGCAGCTTCGGGACACTGTGGGACGAGCAGTACTTC.